The sequence of this TCR beta chain was determined in a study of T cell repertoires in cytomegalovirus infection. Study as a whole: It can be stated that public TCR beta signatures indicated CMV infection as well as a matching HLA type. Points from the study as a whole: HLA-C-restricted CMV clonotypes gave the most frequent clonotype in two of eight donors. Public TCR beta family frequency separated CMV-and-HLA carriers, including in an independent cohort.

Each CDR3 protein gets one entry after TCRdb re-called the reads with MiXCR. The sample gives roughly 250,000 distinct CDR3 sequences, roughly 20% of which show up once; 15% to 20% is in the top ten. Trimming pared 4 bases from V and 3 bases from J, leaving 18 bases between. CDR3 length equals 16 residues. Germline CDR1 and CDR2: SGDLS and YYNGEE. With regard to this clonotype: Its antigen is not known.

This clonotype was obtained from a human donor in good health (CMV status not recorded). Some clones in this sample may be carry-over from other donors' samples. V gene TRBV9 combines with J gene TRBJ2-3; D perhaps matches TRBD2 (7 bases). The source material was CD8+ T cells from PBMCs. The CDR3: CASSRGGAAVTDTQYF. The CDR3 DNA follows: TGTGCCAGCAGCAGAGGGGGGGCAGCGGTTACAGATACGCAGTATTTT.